The source of this TCR beta chain is a study of blood T cell repertoires in COVID-19. The CDR3 is made up of 15 amino acids. The germline CDR1 and CDR2 sequences are SGHNT and YYREEE (reference sequence). The V segment lost 0 bases and the J segment 6 bases; nucleotides outside the gene matches: 5. Participants' own reports of clinical history determined their cohort assignment. Libraries were prepared by immunoSEQ multiplex PCR; TCRdb keeps only in-frame clonotypes and omits some of them. The sample consists of about 170,000 clones, around 89% of them appearing once. The TCR comes from a woman between 18 and 30 years old who had recovered from COVID-19. The chain has TRBV5-4 and TRBJ2-1, with 8 bases matching TRBD1. Sequences were obtained from PBMCs or T cells enriched from blood (not recorded which). This chain's CDR3 is CASSLAIGQGNEQFF. The CDR3 nucleotides read TGTGCCAGCAGCTTGGCAATTGGACAGGGCAATGAGCAGTTCTTC.